This T cell receptor beta chain stems from a study of T cell clonotyping in hematopoietic cell transplantation. At the level of the study: Cytoreduction preceded collection of pretransplant recipient samples. Study observations and caveats: No sorting was done, leaving CD4 and CD8 contributions mixed.

The CDR3 sequence is 14 residues long. Germline V lookup: CDR1 MNHEY, CDR2 SVGAGI. Trimming removed 5 bases at V and 6 bases at J, with 14 bases between. TCRdb's copy holds only in-frame clones and misses some; the assay was immunoSEQ multiplex PCR. This sample has under 25,000 clones, with 70% to 85% found just once. This clone was detected only once. The antigen is not known. Regarding time point: recipient sample about 28 days before transplant, after cytoreduction. The sample here was peripheral blood mononuclear cells, taken before stem cell transplant. The chain recombines TRBV6-5 with TRBJ1-5; D is ambiguous. This clonotype was obtained from a man aged 60 to 69 with acute myeloid leukemia. Some clones in this sample may be carry-over from other donors' samples. The chain's CDR3 is CASSPGGLGQPQHF. The CDR3 DNA sequence: TGTGCCAGCAGTCCAGGAGGGCTCGGTCAGCCCCAGCATTTT.